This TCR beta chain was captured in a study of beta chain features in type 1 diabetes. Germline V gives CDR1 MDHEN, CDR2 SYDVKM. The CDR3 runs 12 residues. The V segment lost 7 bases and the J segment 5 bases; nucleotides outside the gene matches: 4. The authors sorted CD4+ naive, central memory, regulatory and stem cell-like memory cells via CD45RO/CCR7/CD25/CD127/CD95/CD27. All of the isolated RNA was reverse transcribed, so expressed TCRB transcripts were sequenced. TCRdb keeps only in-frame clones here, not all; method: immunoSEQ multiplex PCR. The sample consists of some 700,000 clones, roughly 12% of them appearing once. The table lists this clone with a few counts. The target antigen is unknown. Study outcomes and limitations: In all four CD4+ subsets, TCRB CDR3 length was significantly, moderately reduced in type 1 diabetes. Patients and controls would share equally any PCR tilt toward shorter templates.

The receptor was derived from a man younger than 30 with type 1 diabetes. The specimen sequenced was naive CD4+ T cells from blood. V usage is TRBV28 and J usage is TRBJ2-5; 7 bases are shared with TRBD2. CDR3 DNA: TGTGCCAGCAACCCCGGGGGGGAGACCCAGTACTTC. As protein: CASNPGGETQYF.